The text below deals with one TCR beta chain. The antigen remains unidentified. This entry is derived from a study of vaccination effects on CD4 cells after COVID-19. Study findings and constraints: Spike-reactive clones found after vaccination in convalescents were mainly new vaccine-induced clones. Few convalescent patients and no early post-infection timepoints were included in the study.

The culture ran for 10 days before CD4+ T cells were isolated. The assay was immunoSEQ multiplex PCR, and TCRdb's table has in-frame clones only and misses some. The repertoire has under 50,000 clones, roughly 74% of them found once; the top ten carry more than 6.5%. This receptor was obtained from a human donor who had a prior SARS-CoV-2 infection. The sample was CD4+ T cells from PBMCs cultured without peptide, taken before COVID-19 vaccination.

The CDR3 region is CASSSLSDYGYTF. The DNA of the CDR3 is TGTGCCAGCAGCTCACTAAGCGACTATGGCTACACCTTC. This rearrangement joins TRBV7-8 to TRBJ1-2; no clear D gene. The CDR3 is 13 amino acids. Trimming pared 4 bases from V and 3 bases from J, leaving 9 bases between. Germline CDR1 SGHVS, CDR2 FQNEAQ.